This TCR beta chain was recorded in a study of T cells after yellow fever vaccination. Findings and caveats of the study: Of the clonotypes, a small share occurred in both CD4 and CD8 compartments. Contaminants from the bulk population, in the form of abundant clonotypes, could be found in FACS-sorted repertoires.

CDR1 and CDR2 (germline): SGHRS, YFSETQ. V lost 5 bases and J lost 0, with 9 bases in between. CDR3 length: 15 residues. In regard to this clonotype: Its cognate antigen is unknown.

5'RACE template switching generated TCR cDNA, adding a universal primer site and UMIs. TCRdb redid the calling of the 5' RACE reads with MiXCR, one entry per CDR3 protein. The data show around 310,000 distinct CDR3 sequences, less than 4.5% seen once. The receptor's source is a man younger than 30 who received the YFV17D yellow fever vaccine. The source material was PBMCs, sampled on the day of the yellow fever booster vaccination. The chain carries TRBV5-1 and TRBJ1-6; D remains unclear. In DNA, the CDR3 is TGCGCCAGCAGTTACGGACTCTCCTATAATTCACCCCTCCACTTT. Translated: CASSYGLSYNSPLHF.